This T cell receptor (beta chain) came from a study of cytomegalovirus exposure and HLA in healthy donors. Primers for the PCR totalled 60 Vbeta and 13 Jbeta. Per the authors' pipeline: As a later analysis found, there were 78 million or so unique TCR beta chains, of which 8.5 million to 13 million were shared. Sequenced by immunoSEQ multiplex PCR; TCRdb stores in-frame clones only, minus some. The D gene and trimming were derived from the DNA, and the V and J assignments and clone size from that table. The data hold about 140,000 clones, with more than 75% observed a single time. A word on this clone: No antigen is known for it.

The CDR3 sequence is 16 residues long. Germline CDR1 and CDR2: MNHEY and SMNVEV (reference sequence). J was trimmed by 2 bases and V by 0 bases; bases with no gene match: 6. Study observations and caveats: Later, an analysis showed that TCR beta chains associated with HLA were more clonally expanded than others that were equally common. Later on, an analysis tied 18,000 or so TCR beta sequences to HLA alleles at 0.05 false discovery rate.

The V and J genes are TRBV27 and TRBJ2-7, with TRBD2 matching over 8 bases. The receptor's source is a male donor in good health and CMV-seronegative. What was sequenced was PBMCs. This CDR3 reads CASSLSRGAVTYEQYF. DNA of the CDR3: TGTGCCAGCAGTTTATCGCGGGGGGCCGTAACCTACGAGCAGTACTTC.